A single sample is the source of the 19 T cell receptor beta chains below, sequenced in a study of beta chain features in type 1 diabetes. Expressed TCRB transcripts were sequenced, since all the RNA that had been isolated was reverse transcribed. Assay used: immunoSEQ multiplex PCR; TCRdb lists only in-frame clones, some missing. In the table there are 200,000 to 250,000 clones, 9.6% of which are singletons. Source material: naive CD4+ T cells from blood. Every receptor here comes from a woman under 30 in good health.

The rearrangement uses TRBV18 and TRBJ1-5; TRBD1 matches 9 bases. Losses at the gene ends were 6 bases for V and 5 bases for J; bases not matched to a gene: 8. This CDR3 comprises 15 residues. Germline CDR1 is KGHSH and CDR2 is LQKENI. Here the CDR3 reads CASSPTGGRDQPQHF. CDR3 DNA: TGTGCCAGCTCGCCGACAGGGGGACGGGATCAGCCCCAGCATTTT.

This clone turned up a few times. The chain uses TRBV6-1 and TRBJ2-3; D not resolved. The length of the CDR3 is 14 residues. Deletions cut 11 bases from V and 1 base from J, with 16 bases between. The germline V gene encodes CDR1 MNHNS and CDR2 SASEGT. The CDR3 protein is CAALTDPGTDTQYF. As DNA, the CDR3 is TGTGCCGCCCTCACCGATCCGGGCACAGATACGCAGTATTTT.

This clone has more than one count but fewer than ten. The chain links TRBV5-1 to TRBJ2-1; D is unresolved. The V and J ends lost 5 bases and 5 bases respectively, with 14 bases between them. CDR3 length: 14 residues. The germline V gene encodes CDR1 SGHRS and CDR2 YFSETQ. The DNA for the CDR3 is TGCGCCAGCAGACTTAAGATCGAGAACAATGAGCAGTTCTTC. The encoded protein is CASRLKIENNEQFF.

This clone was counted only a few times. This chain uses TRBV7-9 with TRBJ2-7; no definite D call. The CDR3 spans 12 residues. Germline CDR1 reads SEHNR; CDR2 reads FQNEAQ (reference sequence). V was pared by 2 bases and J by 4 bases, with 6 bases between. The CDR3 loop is CASSLPKYEQYF. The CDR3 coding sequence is TGTGCCAGCAGCTTACCAAAATACGAGCAGTACTTC.

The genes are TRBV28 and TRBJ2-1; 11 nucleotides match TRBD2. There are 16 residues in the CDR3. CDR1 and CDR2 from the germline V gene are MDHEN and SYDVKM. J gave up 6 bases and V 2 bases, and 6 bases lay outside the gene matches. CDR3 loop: CASSLRGLADLNEQFF. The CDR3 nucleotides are TGTGCCAGCAGTTTAAGGGGACTAGCGGATCTCAATGAGCAGTTCTTC.

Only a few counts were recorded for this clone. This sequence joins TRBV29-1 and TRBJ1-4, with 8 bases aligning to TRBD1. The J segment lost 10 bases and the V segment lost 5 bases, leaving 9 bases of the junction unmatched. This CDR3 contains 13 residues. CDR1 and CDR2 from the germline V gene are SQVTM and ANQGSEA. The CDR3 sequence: CSVLGAGGGKLFF. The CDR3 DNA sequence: TGCAGCGTTCTCGGGGCAGGGGGCGGAAAACTGTTTTTT.

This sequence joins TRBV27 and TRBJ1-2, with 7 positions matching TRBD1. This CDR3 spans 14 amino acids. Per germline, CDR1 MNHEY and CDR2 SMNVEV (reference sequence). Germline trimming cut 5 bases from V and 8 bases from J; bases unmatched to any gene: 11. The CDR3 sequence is CASSPHDRVRGYTF. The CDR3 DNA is TGTGCCAGCAGTCCCCATGACAGGGTTCGGGGCTACACCTTC.

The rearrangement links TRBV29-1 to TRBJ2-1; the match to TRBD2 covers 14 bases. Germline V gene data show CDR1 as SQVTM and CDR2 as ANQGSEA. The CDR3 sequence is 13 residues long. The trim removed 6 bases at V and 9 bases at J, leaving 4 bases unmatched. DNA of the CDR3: TGCAGCGTAGGGACTAGCGGGAGTGGTGAGCAGTTCTTC. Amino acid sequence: CSVGTSGSGEQFF.

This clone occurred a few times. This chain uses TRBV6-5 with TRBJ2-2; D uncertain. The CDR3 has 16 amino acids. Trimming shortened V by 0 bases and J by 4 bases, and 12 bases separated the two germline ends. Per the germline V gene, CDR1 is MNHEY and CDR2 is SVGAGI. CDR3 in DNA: TGTGCCAGCAGTTACTCAGTGGGCGTCGTCACCGGGGAGCTGTTTTTT. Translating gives CASSYSVGVVTGELFF.

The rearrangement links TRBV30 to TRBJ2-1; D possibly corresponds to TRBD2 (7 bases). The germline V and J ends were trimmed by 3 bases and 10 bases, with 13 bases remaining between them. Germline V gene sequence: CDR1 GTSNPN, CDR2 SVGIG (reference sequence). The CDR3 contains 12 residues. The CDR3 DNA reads TGTGCCTGGAGCGGGGGGCCAGGGGAGCAGTTCTTC. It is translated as CAWSGGPGEQFF.

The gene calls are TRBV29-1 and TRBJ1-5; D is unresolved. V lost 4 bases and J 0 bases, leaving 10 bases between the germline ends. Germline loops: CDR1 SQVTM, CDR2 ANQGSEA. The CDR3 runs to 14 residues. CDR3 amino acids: CSVGSTNSNQPQHF. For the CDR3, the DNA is TGCAGCGTTGGCTCTACGAATAGCAATCAGCCCCAGCATTTT.

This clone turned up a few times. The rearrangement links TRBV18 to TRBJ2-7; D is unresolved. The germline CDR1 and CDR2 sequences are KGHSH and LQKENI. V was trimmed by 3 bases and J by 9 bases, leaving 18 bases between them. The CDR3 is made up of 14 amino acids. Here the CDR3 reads CASSPSFGQNGQYF. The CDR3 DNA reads TGTGCCAGCTCACCGAGTTTTGGGCAAAACGGGCAGTACTTC.

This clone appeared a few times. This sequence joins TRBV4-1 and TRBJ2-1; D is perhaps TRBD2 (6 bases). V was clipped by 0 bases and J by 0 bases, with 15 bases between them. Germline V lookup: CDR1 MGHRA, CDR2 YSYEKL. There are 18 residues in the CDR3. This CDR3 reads CASSQDPWDSSSYNEQFF. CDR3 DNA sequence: TGCGCCAGCAGCCAAGACCCATGGGACTCAAGCTCCTACAATGAGCAGTTCTTC.

The CDR3 coding sequence is TGTGCCAGCAGAGGGACAGGCCGCACCGGGGAGCTGTTTTTT. This sequence encodes CASRGTGRTGELFF. The rearrangement uses TRBV25-1 and TRBJ2-2; TRBD1 agrees at 8 bases. The CDR3 extends over 14 amino acids. Germline CDR1 is MGHDK and CDR2 is SYGVNS. Germline trimming cut 6 bases from V and 4 bases from J; bases unmatched to any gene: 4.

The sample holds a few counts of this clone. CDR3 in DNA: TGTGCCAGCAGAGGGGTGGCGGCCCCCCTCCAGAATGAGCAGTTCTTC. It yields the protein CASRGVAAPLQNEQFF. V and J are TRBV6-6 and TRBJ2-1, with D possibly being TRBD1 (5 bases). Germline-derived CDR1 and CDR2 are MNHNY and SVGAGI (reference sequence). With 6 bases removed from V and 7 bases from J, the gap between germline ends came to 22 bases. This CDR3 has 16 amino acids.

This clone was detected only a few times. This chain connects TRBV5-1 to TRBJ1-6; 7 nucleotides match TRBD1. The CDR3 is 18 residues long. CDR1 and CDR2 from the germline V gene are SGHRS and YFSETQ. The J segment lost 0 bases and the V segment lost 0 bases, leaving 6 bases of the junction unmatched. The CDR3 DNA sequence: TGCGCCAGCAGCTTGGAAGGGGGCCTGAGCTCCTATAATTCACCCCTCCACTTT. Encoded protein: CASSLEGGLSSYNSPLHF.

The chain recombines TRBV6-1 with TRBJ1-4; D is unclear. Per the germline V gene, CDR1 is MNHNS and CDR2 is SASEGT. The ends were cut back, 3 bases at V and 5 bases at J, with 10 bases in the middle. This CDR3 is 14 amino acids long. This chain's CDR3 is CASSESGYNEKLFF. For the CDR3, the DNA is TGTGCCAGCAGTGAGTCCGGGTACAATGAAAAACTGTTTTTT.

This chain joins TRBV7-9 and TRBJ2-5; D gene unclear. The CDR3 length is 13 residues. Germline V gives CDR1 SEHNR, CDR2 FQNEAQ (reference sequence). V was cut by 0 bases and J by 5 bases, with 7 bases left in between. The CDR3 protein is CASSLARWETQYF. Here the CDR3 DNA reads TGTGCCAGCAGCTTAGCGCGGTGGGAGACCCAGTACTTC.

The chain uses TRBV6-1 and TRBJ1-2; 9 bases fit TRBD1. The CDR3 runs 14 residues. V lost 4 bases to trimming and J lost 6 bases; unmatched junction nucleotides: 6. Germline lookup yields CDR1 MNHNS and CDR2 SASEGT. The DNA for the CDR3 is TGTGCCAGCAGTGTTCGGCGACAGGGGGATGGCTACACCTTC. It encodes CASSVRRQGDGYTF.